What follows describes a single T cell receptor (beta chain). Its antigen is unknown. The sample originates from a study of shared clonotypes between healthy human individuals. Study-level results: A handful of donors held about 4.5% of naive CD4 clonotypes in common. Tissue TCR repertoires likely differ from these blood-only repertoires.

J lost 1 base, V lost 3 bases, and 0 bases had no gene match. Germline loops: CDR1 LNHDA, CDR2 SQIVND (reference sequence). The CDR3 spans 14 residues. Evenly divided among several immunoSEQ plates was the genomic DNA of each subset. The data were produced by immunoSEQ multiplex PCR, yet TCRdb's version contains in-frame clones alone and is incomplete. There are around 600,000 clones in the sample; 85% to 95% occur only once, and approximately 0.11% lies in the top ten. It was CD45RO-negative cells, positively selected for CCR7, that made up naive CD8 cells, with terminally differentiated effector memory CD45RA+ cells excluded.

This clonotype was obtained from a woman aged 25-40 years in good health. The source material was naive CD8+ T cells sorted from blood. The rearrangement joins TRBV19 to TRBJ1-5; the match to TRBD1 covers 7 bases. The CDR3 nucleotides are TGTGCCAGTAGTATGGACAGGAGCAATCAGCCCCAGCATTTT. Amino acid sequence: CASSMDRSNQPQHF. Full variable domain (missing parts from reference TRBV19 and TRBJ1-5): DGGITQSPKYLFRKEGQNVTLSCEQNLNHDAMYWYRQDPGQGLRLIYYSQIVNDFQKGDIAEGYSVSREKKESFPLTVTSAQKNPTAFYLCASSMDRSNQPQHFGDGTRLSIL.